This T cell receptor (beta chain) was documented in a study of human T cells and chemical hapten exposure. On the study more broadly: Each patient's scalp received weekly diphenylcyclopropenone throughout the approximately 25-week study.

The time point is: patch test 2, 6 weeks after DPC sensitization. Described treatment: therapeutic diphenylcyclopropenone sensitization with weekly scalp DPC. Whole blood, unfractionated, served as the material for total RNA extraction. TCRdb passed the RACE reads through MiXCR, listing each CDR3 protein once. The table shows about 400,000 distinct CDR3 sequences, with about 6% occurring only once. Broader study findings: Donor immune responses may differ from healthy people's, since all donors had alopecia. Expanded TCRs grouped into significantly more large CDR3 similarity clusters than controls produced.

This clonotype came up many times. What it binds is not known. The CDR3 contains 15 residues. Between the trimmed V and J ends, which lost 2 bases and 3 bases, there was a span of 14 bases. In germline, CDR1 is SGHRS, CDR2 YFSETQ. Sequenced material: whole blood, taken in connection with sensitization to the hapten diphenylcyclopropenone (DPC). The sequence was collected from a woman aged 18-35 years with alopecia areata. Some clones in this sample may be carry-over from other donors' samples. The chain carries TRBV5-1 and TRBJ1-2; a weak D match, TRBD1 (6 bases). The CDR3 DNA reads TGCGCCAGCAGCTTAGGCCAGGGGAGCGACTATGGCTACACCTTC. It codes for CASSLGQGSDYGYTF.